This TCR beta chain was captured by sequencing in a study of blood T cell repertoires in COVID-19. TCRdb keeps only in-frame clones here, not all; method: immunoSEQ multiplex PCR. The top ten clones hold 10% to 13% of a sample with about 210,000 clones, 80% to 90% of them seen once. The germline gives CDR1 SEHNR, CDR2 FQNEAQ (reference sequence). The CDR3 length is 18 residues. The junction had 5 bases not matched to a gene; V was cut back by 5 bases and J by 0 bases. The chain combines TRBV7-9 with TRBJ1-6; TRBD1 aligns across 12 bases. This clonotype originated in a woman over 75 with COVID-19, enrolled during active disease. The sequencing sample was made of peripheral blood. The CDR3 coding sequence is TGTGCCAGCAGCAGGGGACAGGGGGCAGACTCCTATAATTCACCCCTCCACTTT. Translation gives CASSRGQGADSYNSPLHF.